The 6 T cell receptor beta chains given below trace back to one sample, sequenced in a study of beta chain features in type 1 diabetes. Study-level results: Shorter TCRB CDR3s, moderately but significantly so, marked every one of the four CD4+ subsets in Type 1 diabetes patients.

These TCRs' antigens remain unknown. cDNA synthesis used the whole RNA isolate, giving expressed TCRB sequences. TCRdb keeps only in-frame clones here, not all; method: immunoSEQ multiplex PCR. There are about 150,000 clones in the sample; 9% to 10% occur only once, and 0.7% lies in the top ten. Sequenced input: central memory CD4+ T cells from blood. The source is a woman aged 25 to 39 with type 1 diabetes.

This clone has just a few counts. The sample carries other DNA sequences with the same CDR3. The gene calls are TRBV28 and TRBJ2-7; TRBD1 matches at 7 bases. The V gene end was trimmed by 4 bases and the J gene end by 1 base; junction bases not matched to a gene: 1. The CDR3 covers 13 residues. From germline, CDR1 is MDHEN and CDR2 SYDVKM. The CDR3 region has the DNA TGTGCCAGCAGTTCGGGACAGTCCTACGAGCAGTACTTC. Encoded protein: CASSSGQSYEQYF.

In its sample, this clone was seen a few times. The V and J genes are TRBV14 and TRBJ2-1, with 11 bases aligning to TRBD2. CDR1 and CDR2 from the germline V gene are SGHDN and FVKESK. Trimming cost V 2 bases and J 7 bases; bases outside gene matches: 10. This CDR3 is built from 17 residues. The CDR3 loop is CASSQLITSGSHNEQFF. As DNA, the CDR3 is TGTGCCAGCAGCCAACTTATTACTAGCGGGAGCCATAATGAGCAGTTCTTC.

The chain combines TRBV18 with TRBJ2-5, with D possibly TRBD2 on 5 matching bases. The CDR3 spans 14 residues. Trimming removed 3 bases from V and 0 bases from J, with 8 bases in between. Germline loops: CDR1 KGHSH, CDR2 LQKENI. CDR3: CASSPDSYQETQYF. The CDR3 DNA reads as TGTGCCAGCTCACCGGACTCGTACCAAGAGACCCAGTACTTC.

This clone was counted between two and nine times. This sequence joins TRBV20-1 and TRBJ2-3, with unresolved D. Per the germline V gene, CDR1 is DFQATT and CDR2 is SNEGSKA (reference sequence). Trimming left V 1 base short and J 5 bases short, with 4 bases between. This CDR3 region has 11 residues. Here the CDR3 DNA reads TGCAGTGCTAGAGTTCGAGATACGCAGTATTTT. It is translated as CSARVRDTQYF.

This clone was observed once. This chain uses TRBV27 with TRBJ1-5, with 8 positions matching TRBD1. The CDR3 spans 15 residues. J was trimmed by 2 bases and V by 5 bases; bases with no gene match: 5. Germline V lookup: CDR1 MNHEY, CDR2 SMNVEV (reference sequence). CDR3 protein: CASSVRGLGNQPQHF. The CDR3 nucleotides read TGTGCCAGCAGTGTCAGGGGGCTCGGCAATCAGCCCCAGCATTTT.

This clone was seen a handful of times. The CDR3 protein is CASSLAGASYNEQFF. CDR3 sequence (DNA): TGTGCCAGCAGCTTGGCGGGAGCCTCCTACAATGAGCAGTTCTTC. The V gene is TRBV13, the J gene TRBJ2-1; TRBD2 agrees at 7 bases. CDR1 is PRHDT, CDR2 FYEKMQ, per germline (reference sequence). The CDR3 is 15 amino acids. J was trimmed by 0 bases and V by 3 bases; bases with no gene match: 2. The full variable domain, its missing parts supplied by reference TRBV13 and TRBJ2-1, is AAGVIQSPRHLIKEKRETATLKCYPIPRHDTVYWYQQGPGQDPQFLISFYEKMQSDKGSIPDRFSAQQFSDYHSELNMSSLELGDSALYFCASSLAGASYNEQFFGPGTRLTVL.